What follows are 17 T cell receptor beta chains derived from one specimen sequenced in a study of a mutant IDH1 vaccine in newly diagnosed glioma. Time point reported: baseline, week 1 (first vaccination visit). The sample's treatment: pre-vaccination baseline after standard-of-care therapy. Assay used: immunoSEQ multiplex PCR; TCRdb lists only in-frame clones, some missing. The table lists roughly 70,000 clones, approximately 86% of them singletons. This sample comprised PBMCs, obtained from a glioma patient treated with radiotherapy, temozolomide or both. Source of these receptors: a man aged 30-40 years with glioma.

The CDR3 reads CASSLWTGGQANEKLFF. CDR3 DNA: TGTGCCAGCAGCTTATGGACAGGGGGCCAGGCTAATGAAAAACTGTTTTTT. The chain joins TRBV7-2 to TRBJ1-4, with TRBD1 matching over 11 bases. Per the germline V gene, CDR1 is SGHTA and CDR2 is FQGNSA. V gave up 2 bases and J gave up 3 bases; unmatched junction bases: 5. This CDR3 spans 17 amino acids.

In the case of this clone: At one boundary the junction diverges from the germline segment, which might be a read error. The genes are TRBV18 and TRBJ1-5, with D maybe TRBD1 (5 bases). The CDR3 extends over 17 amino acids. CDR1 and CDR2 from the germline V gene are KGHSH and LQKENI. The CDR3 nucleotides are TGTGCCAGCTCACCCCTACCATCCGACAGTAGCAATCAGCCCCAGCGTTTT. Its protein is CASSPLPSDSSNQPQRF.

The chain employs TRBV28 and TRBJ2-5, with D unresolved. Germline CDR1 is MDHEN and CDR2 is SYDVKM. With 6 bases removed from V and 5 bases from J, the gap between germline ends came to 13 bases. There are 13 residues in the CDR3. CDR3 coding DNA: TGTGCCAGCAGCTCGGGTCAGAAGGAGACCCAGTACTTC. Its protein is CASSSGQKETQYF.

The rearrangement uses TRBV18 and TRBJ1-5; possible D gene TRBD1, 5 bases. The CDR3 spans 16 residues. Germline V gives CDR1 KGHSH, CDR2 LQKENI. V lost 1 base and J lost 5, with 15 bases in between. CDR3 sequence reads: CASSPRLREVHQPQHF. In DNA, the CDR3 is TGTGCCAGCTCACCACGTCTCAGGGAGGTCCATCAGCCCCAGCATTTT. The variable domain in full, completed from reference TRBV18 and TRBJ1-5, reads NAGVMQNPRHLVRRRGQEARLRCSPMKGHSHVYWYRQLPEEGLKFMVYLQKENIIDESGMPKERFSAEFPKEGPSILRIQQVVRGDSAAYFCASSPRLREVHQPQHFGDGTRLSIL.

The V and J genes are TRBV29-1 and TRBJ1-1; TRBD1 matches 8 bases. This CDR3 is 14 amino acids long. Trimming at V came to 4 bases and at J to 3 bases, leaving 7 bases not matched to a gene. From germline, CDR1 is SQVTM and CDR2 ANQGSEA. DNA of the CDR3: TGCAGCGTTGGTCCCCTGACAGGGGACACTGAAGCTTTCTTT. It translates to CSVGPLTGDTEAFF.

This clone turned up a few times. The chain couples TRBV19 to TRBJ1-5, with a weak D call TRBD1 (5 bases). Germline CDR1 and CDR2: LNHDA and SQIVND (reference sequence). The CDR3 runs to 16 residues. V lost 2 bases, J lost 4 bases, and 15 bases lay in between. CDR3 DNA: TGTGCCAGTAGTATACACCAGGGAAACGGGAATCAGCCCCAGCATTTT. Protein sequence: CASSIHQGNGNQPQHF.

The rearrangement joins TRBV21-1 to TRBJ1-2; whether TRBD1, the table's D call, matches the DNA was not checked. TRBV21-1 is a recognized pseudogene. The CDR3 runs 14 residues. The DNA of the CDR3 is TGTGCCAGCAGCAAAGGAGGCACAGGGGACGGCTACACCTTC. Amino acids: CASSKGGTGDGYTF.

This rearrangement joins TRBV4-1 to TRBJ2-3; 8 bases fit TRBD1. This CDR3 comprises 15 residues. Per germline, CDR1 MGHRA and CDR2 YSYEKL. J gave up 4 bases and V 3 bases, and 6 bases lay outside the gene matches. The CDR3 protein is CASSHSPGQADTQYF. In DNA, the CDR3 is TGCGCCAGCAGCCATTCCCCGGGACAGGCAGATACGCAGTATTTT.

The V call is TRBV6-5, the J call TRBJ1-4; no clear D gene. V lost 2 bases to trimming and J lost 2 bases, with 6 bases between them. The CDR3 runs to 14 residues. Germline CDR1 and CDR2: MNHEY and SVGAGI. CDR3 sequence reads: CASSYGETNEKLFF. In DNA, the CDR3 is TGTGCCAGCAGTTACGGGGAGACTAATGAAAAACTGTTTTTT.

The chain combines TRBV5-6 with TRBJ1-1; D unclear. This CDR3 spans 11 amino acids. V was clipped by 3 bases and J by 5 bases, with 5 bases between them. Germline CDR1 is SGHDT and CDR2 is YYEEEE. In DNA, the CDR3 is TGTGCCAGCAGCTCAAGAACTGAAGCTTTCTTT. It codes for CASSSRTEAFF. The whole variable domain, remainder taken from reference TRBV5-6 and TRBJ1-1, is DAGVTQSPTHLIKTRGQQVTLRCSPKSGHDTVSWYQQALGQGPQFIFQYYEEEERQRGNFPDRFSGHQFPNYSSELNVNALLLGDSALYLCASSSRTEAFFGQGTRLTVV.

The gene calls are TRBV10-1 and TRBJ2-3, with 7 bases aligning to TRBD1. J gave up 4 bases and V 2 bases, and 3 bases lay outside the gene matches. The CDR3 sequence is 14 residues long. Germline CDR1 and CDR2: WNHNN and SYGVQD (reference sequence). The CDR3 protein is CASSEGGQSDTQYF. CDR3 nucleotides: TGCGCCAGCAGTGAGGGGGGACAGTCAGATACGCAGTATTTT.

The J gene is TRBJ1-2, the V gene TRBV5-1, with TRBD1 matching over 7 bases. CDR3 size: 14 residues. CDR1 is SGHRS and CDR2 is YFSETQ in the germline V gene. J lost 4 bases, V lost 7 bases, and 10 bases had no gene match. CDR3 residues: CASGGGTEGYGYTF. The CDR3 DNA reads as TGCGCCAGCGGGGGAGGGACAGAAGGCTATGGCTACACCTTC. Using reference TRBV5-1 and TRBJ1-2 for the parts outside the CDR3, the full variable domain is KAGVTQTPRYLIKTRGQQVTLSCSPISGHRSVSWYQQTPGQGLQFLFEYFSETQRNKGNFPGRFSGRQFSNSRSEMNVSTLELGDSALYLCASGGGTEGYGYTFGSGTRLTVV.

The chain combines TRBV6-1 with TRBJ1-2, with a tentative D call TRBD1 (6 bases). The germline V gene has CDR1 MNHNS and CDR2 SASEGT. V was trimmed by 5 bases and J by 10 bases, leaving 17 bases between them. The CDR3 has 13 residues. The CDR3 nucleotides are TGTGCCAGCAGTCTGGGGGGCCGGTGGGTCTACACCTTC. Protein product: CASSLGGRWVYTF.

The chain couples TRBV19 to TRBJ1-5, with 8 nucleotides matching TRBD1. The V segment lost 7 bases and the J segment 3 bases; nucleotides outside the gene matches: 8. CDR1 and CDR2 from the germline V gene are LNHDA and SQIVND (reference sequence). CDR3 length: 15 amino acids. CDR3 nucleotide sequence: TGTGCCAGTAAACGACAGGGGACCTCCAATCAGCCCCAGCATTTT. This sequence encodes CASKRQGTSNQPQHF.

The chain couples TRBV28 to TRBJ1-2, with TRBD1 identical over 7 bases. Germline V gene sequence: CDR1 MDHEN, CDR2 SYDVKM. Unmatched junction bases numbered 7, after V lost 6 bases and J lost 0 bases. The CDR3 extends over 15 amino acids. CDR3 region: CASRTGPGANYGYTF. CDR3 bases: TGTGCCAGCAGGACAGGGCCGGGGGCTAACTATGGCTACACCTTC.

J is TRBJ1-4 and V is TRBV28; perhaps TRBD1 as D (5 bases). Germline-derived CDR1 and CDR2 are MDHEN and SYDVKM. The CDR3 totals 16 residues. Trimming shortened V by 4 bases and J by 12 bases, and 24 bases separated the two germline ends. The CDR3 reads CASSSRRRGVVSELFF. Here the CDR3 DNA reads TGTGCCAGCAGTTCCAGAAGACGGGGGGTGGTTTCGGAACTGTTTTTT.

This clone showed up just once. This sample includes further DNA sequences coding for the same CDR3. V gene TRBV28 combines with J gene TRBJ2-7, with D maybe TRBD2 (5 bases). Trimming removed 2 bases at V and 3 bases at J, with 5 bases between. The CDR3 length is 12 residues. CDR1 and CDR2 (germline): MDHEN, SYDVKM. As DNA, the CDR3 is TGTGCCAGCAGTTTAGGAGGCTACGAGCAGTACTTC. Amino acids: CASSLGGYEQYF. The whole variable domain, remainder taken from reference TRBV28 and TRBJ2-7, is DVKVTQSSRYLVKRTGEKVFLECVQDMDHENMFWYRQDPGLGLRLIYFSYDVKMKEKGDIPEGYSVSREKKERFSLILESASTNQTSMYLCASSLGGYEQYFGPGTRLTVT.